Here is one TCR beta chain with its context. This clonotype was seen a handful of times. Its binding antigen is unknown. Base qualities were left out, and no much larger clone turns up one base away. Ficoll-Paque density gradient centrifugation was the method used to isolate PBMCs. The data were produced on an Illumina NovaSeq 6000. cDNA libraries for TCRalpha and TCRbeta were prepared by 5'RACE using constant-segment primers, with sample barcodes and unique molecular identifiers added. Trizol reagent was used to extract RNA from every sample. Library amplification was performed in two PCR steps, and a second sample barcode and Illumina TruSeq adapters were introduced in the second step. The libraries were sequenced on an Illumina NovaSeq using 2 x 150 bp paired-end reads. The authors' pipeline ran thus. The reads were demultiplexed and collapsed into UMI-guided consensus sequences using migec v1.2.7. Using mixcr v2.1.11, UMI consensuses were aligned to TRA and TRB V and J templates and then assembled into clonotypes. A clonotype was counted as expanded or contracted only when both edgeR and NoisET called the clonotype significant, with the noise models trained on biological replicates. For edgeR calls, the cutoffs were a false discovery rate-adjusted p below 0.01 and a log2 fold-change threshold of 1. As an exploratory analysis of dynamics, PCA with hierarchical clustering was applied to max-normalized trajectories of the 1000 most abundant clonotypes. Each responding clone was given a CD4 or CD8 phenotype based on the CD4+ and CD8+ repertoires, which had been sequenced separately. Through fastp at Q25 and MiXCR, TCRdb rebuilt clones from the public reads, retaining in-frame beta chains. Every entry covers one CDR3 protein and lists the most common genes and DNA from its rows. These V and J calls rely on TCRdb rather than the paper's analysis. For this sample the table gives under 250,000 distinct CDR3 sequences, of which just over 15% were detected only once. Of the sample, approximately 2.1% falls within the top ten clones.

V is reduced by 4 bases and J by 2 bases, leaving a spacing of 10 bases between them. Taken from cysteine to phenylalanine, the CDR3 has 14 residues. The read is trimmed to its CDR3 DNA, 42 bases read in frame from base 1. The germline V gene sets CDR1 to LGHNA and CDR2 to YSLEER. The sample belongs to a study of T-cell memory formation after mild COVID-19 (TCRdb year 2021). Looking at the study overall: Most TCR sequence clusters were specific to one of the two donors. T-cell clones expanding and contracting after mild COVID-19 in two donors were tracked by longitudinal TCRalpha and TCRbeta repertoire sequencing. Two young, previously healthy adult volunteers made up the cohort, one male and one female.

The full study reports these points: Contracting CD4+ clones appeared mostly in the CM and EM memory subsets, whereas CD8+ clones were enriched in EMRA. Some responding clones were found in pre-infection memory, which suggests that pre-existing cross-reactive memory T cells took part in the SARS-CoV-2 response. SARS-CoV-2 specificity of the second-wave clones peaking on day 37 was not confirmed. Clones that contracted from day 15 to 85 showed balanced CD4/CD8 phenotypes, whereas a second wave of clones that expanded from day 15 to 37 leaned towards CD4+. The study covered only two mild cases, and larger cohorts including severe cases with pre-infection samples were considered necessary.

Input material: PBMCs or a T cell subset sorted from them (not recorded which). The V gene is TRBV4-3 and the J gene is TRBJ2-3; TRBD2 could be the D gene, as 6 bases match. The TCR originated in an adult woman who had mild COVID-19 (a few samples of this study predate the infection). The sample titles of this study are shuffled in the database, so cell type and time point are left out; the donor was told from shared clones. DNA sequence: TGCGCCAGCAGCCCGGGACTCTACACAGATACGCAGTATTTT. Its product reads: CASSPGLYTDTQYF.